The next 16 T cell receptor beta chains were all read from a single sample in a study of Ad26.COV2.S vaccination and SARS-CoV-2 variants. Sequencing was performed with immunoSEQ multiplex PCR; in TCRdb, only in-frame clones are kept and a portion is missing. The repertoire has about 350,000 clones, around 89% of them found once; the top ten carry around 5.3%. This sample's treatment: about 20 received Ad26.COV2.S at low or high dose, single or two shots; roughly five received placebo; per-sample allocation not given. Sampling was done on day 63 after the first vaccine or placebo injection. Sequenced material: peripheral blood, taken in a trial of Ad26.COV2.S vaccine versus placebo. Receptors originate from a person aged 18-65 years who received the Ad26.COV2.S COVID-19 vaccine or a placebo.

The chain uses TRBV29-1 and TRBJ2-2, with 10 bases matching TRBD2. Germline loops: CDR1 SQVTM, CDR2 ANQGSEA. CDR3 length: 14 amino acids. Trimming at V came to 7 bases and at J to 3 bases, leaving 5 bases not matched to a gene. CDR3 residues: CSASTSGYTGELFF. In nucleotides, the CDR3 is TGCAGCGCATCGACTAGCGGGTACACCGGGGAGCTGTTTTTT.

The chain employs TRBV7-2 and TRBJ2-1; 9 bases align to TRBD1. V gave up 5 bases and J gave up 2 bases; unmatched junction bases: 7. The V gene's germline CDR1 is SGHTA and CDR2 FQGNSA. The length of the CDR3 is 16 residues. In DNA form, the CDR3 reads TGTGCCAGCAGCGCTACAGGGGGCAGCGCCTACAATGAGCAGTTCTTC. As protein: CASSATGGSAYNEQFF.

The chain employs TRBV30 and TRBJ1-5; D not certain. Deletions cut 0 bases from V and 1 base from J, with 10 bases between. The CDR3 covers 15 residues. In germline, CDR1 is GTSNPN, CDR2 SVGIG (reference sequence). The CDR3 loop is CAWSVLTGSNQPQHF. The CDR3 DNA reads as TGTGCCTGGAGTGTACTTACGGGGAGCAATCAGCCCCAGCATTTT.

J is TRBJ1-1 and V is TRBV7-2; tentative D call: TRBD1 (5 bases). Per the germline V gene, CDR1 is SGHTA and CDR2 is FQGNSA. Trimming took 3 bases from V and 8 from J, leaving 16 bases between them. The CDR3 sequence is 14 residues long. The CDR3 bases are TGTGCCAGCAGCTTCACACAGGACTTACTAGAAGCTTTCTTT. Protein: CASSFTQDLLEAFF. The full variable domain, completed using reference TRBV7-2 and TRBJ1-1, is GAGVSQSPSNKVTEKGKDVELRCDPISGHTALYWYRQSLGQGLEFLIYFQGNSAPDKSGLPSDRFSAERTGGSVSTLTIQRTQQEDSAVYLCASSFTQDLLEAFFGQGTRLTVV.

The chain links TRBV5-4 to TRBJ2-2, with 10 bases identical to TRBD1. This CDR3 spans 16 amino acids. Germline V gives CDR1 SGHNT, CDR2 YYREEE (reference sequence). The ends lost 4 bases at V and 1 base at J; junction bases unmatched: 4. CDR3: CASSQGQGVNTGELFF. CDR3 nucleotides: TGTGCCAGCAGCCAAGGACAGGGGGTGAACACCGGGGAGCTGTTTTTT. Full variable domain (missing parts from reference TRBV5-4 and TRBJ2-2): ETGVTQSPTHLIKTRGQQVTLRCSSQSGHNTVSWYQQALGQGPQFIFQYYREEENGRGNFPPRFSGLQFPNYSSELNVNALELDDSALYLCASSQGQGVNTGELFFGEGSRLTVL.

The genes are TRBV7-8 and TRBJ1-3; D might be TRBD1 (6 bases). Germline lookup yields CDR1 SGHVS and CDR2 FQNEAQ. The CDR3 loop spans 14 amino acids. The V end was cut by 7 bases, the J end by 6 bases, with 16 bases between. CDR3 coding DNA: TGTGCCAGCAACACCCCAGGGGATTTAAACACCATATATTTT. Translated: CASNTPGDLNTIYF.

This clone was detected a few times. This chain connects TRBV6-5 to TRBJ1-1; no clear D gene. Between the trimmed V and J ends, which lost 0 bases and 1 base, there was a span of 9 bases. The CDR3 covers 15 residues. Looked up from germline, CDR1 is MNHEY and CDR2 is SVGAGI. This CDR3 is CASSYSINSNTEAFF. The CDR3 DNA follows: TGTGCCAGCAGTTACTCGATTAATTCGAACACTGAAGCTTTCTTT.

In its sample, this clone was seen a few times. The chain employs TRBV7-2 and TRBJ1-5; D gene uncertain. The CDR3 sequence is 13 residues long. Trimming took off 5 bases at V and 7 bases at J, with 12 bases between the two ends. CDR1 and CDR2 (germline): SGHTA, FQGNSA. This CDR3 reads CASSGLMSQPQHF. The DNA for the CDR3 is TGTGCCAGCAGCGGCTTGATGAGCCAGCCCCAGCATTTT.

This clone was detected a few times. The V gene is TRBV7-9, the J gene TRBJ2-1; TRBD1 might be the D (5 bases). From germline, CDR1 is SEHNR and CDR2 FQNEAQ (reference sequence). The CDR3 extends over 16 amino acids. V was shortened by 0 bases and J by 6 bases, with 15 bases between the two germline ends. DNA of the CDR3: TGTGCCAGCAGCTTAGCTCGGTCTAGTAGGGGCAATGAGCAGTTCTTC. Encoded protein: CASSLARSSRGNEQFF.

The chain uses TRBV7-9 and TRBJ2-1; tentative D call: TRBD2 (7 bases). V was cut by 1 base and J by 6 bases, with 16 bases left in between. The CDR3 contains 16 residues. The germline V gene encodes CDR1 SEHNR and CDR2 FQNEAQ (reference sequence). The CDR3, as DNA: TGTGCCAGCAGCTTAGGTTTGGGGGGGCCTCTCAATGAGCAGTTCTTC. Residues: CASSLGLGGPLNEQFF.

This chain joins TRBV28 and TRBJ1-5; 8 nucleotides line up with TRBD1. V lost 6 bases to trimming and J lost 0 bases; unmatched junction nucleotides: 13. This CDR3 is 18 amino acids long. Germline CDR1 and CDR2: MDHEN and SYDVKM. The CDR3 DNA follows: TGTGCCAGCAGACTATCCGGGACAGGTATCTATAGCAATCAGCCCCAGCATTTT. Its protein is CASRLSGTGIYSNQPQHF. Full variable domain (outside the CDR3, taken from reference TRBV28 and TRBJ1-5): DVKVTQSSRYLVKRTGEKVFLECVQDMDHENMFWYRQDPGLGLRLIYFSYDVKMKEKGDIPEGYSVSREKKERFSLILESASTNQTSMYLCASRLSGTGIYSNQPQHFGDGTRLSIL.

The chain recombines TRBV19 with TRBJ2-1; 7 bases are a match to TRBD2. This CDR3 region has 14 residues. Germline lookup yields CDR1 LNHDA and CDR2 SQIVND (reference sequence). V shed 5 bases, J shed 4 bases, and the junction held 5 bases outside the gene matches. CDR3 coding DNA: TGTGCCAGTAGTCCAGCGGGAAGGTACAATGAGCAGTTCTTC. Translated, it gives CASSPAGRYNEQFF. The complete variable domain, with remaining parts taken from reference TRBV19 and TRBJ2-1, reads DGGITQSPKYLFRKEGQNVTLSCEQNLNHDAMYWYRQDPGQGLRLIYYSQIVNDFQKGDIAEGYSVSREKKESFPLTVTSAQKNPTAFYLCASSPAGRYNEQFFGPGTRLTVL.

The rearrangement joins TRBV20-1 to TRBJ2-1; 7 bases agree with TRBD2. Germline lookup yields CDR1 DFQATT and CDR2 SNEGSKA (reference sequence). Unmatched junction bases numbered 3, after V lost 3 bases and J lost 1 base. This CDR3 has 14 amino acids. Here the CDR3 DNA reads TGCAGTGCTAGTACTAGCGTGTCCTACAATGAGCAGTTCTTC. Translating it yields CSASTSVSYNEQFF.

The gene calls are TRBV7-9 and TRBJ2-7, with 8 bases identical to TRBD2. The trim removed 3 bases at V and 4 bases at J, leaving 5 bases unmatched. The CDR3 is made up of 14 amino acids. Germline V gene data show CDR1 as SEHNR and CDR2 as FQNEAQ (reference sequence). CDR3 DNA: TGTGCCAGCAGCTTTAGCGGGACCGGATACGAGCAGTACTTC. Protein product: CASSFSGTGYEQYF.

The chain has TRBV4-3 and TRBJ1-5; 9 bases agree with TRBD1. The germline V gene encodes CDR1 LGHNA and CDR2 YSLEER. The CDR3 has 17 amino acids. V gave up 0 bases and J gave up 5 bases; unmatched junction bases: 8. The CDR3 nucleotides read TGCGCCAGCAGCCAAGATTTGGGCACAGGGGGCGATCAGCCCCAGCATTTT. It is translated as CASSQDLGTGGDQPQHF.

This clone was detected only once. Other DNA variants within this sample encode the same CDR3. DNA for the CDR3: TGTGCCAGCAGTTTAGTCAGGGGAAATCAGCCCCAGCATTTT. Translating it yields CASSLVRGNQPQHF. The chain has TRBV28 and TRBJ1-5, with D perhaps TRBD1 (6 bases). V was pared by 2 bases and J by 4 bases, with 9 bases between. Germline V CDR1 and CDR2: MDHEN, SYDVKM. The CDR3 sequence is 14 residues long.